Following are 28 T cell receptor beta chains from one sample sequenced in a study of T cell repertoires in ileal Crohn's disease. The time point here: neoterminal ileum biopsy at postoperative endoscopy, about 6 months after surgery. Method: immunoSEQ multiplex PCR; TCRdb's copy keeps in-frame clones and lacks some. Here the sample spans around 7,000 clones, over 60% being singletons. The specimen sequenced was ileal tissue. These receptors were collected from an adult with Crohn's disease.

This clone has more than one count but fewer than ten. The chain couples TRBV11-1 to TRBJ1-1; TRBD1 matches at 8 bases. After removal of 4 bases from V and 1 base from J, the junction contained 11 bases not matched to a gene. From germline, CDR1 is SGHAT and CDR2 FQDESV (reference sequence). This CDR3 has 17 residues. CDR3 region: CASSYRPPGTGNTEAFF. DNA of the CDR3: TGTGCCAGCAGCTACCGGCCCCCCGGGACAGGGAACACTGAAGCTTTCTTT.

The rearrangement uses TRBV30 and TRBJ1-2; TRBD1 is a possible D gene (6 bases). In germline, CDR1 is GTSNPN, CDR2 SVGIG (reference sequence). The V end lost 5 bases, the J end lost 4 bases, and 14 bases lay between the germline ends. This CDR3 has 13 amino acids. This chain's CDR3 is CAWDQGTSYGYTF. The CDR3 DNA sequence: TGTGCCTGGGATCAGGGGACCAGCTATGGCTACACCTTC.

J is TRBJ1-1 and V is TRBV5-1; 9 bases fit TRBD1. Germline V gene data show CDR1 as SGHRS and CDR2 as YFSETQ. CDR3 size: 17 residues. V trimming: 4 bases; J trimming: 1 base; junction bases outside the gene matches: 11. The chain's CDR3 is CASSATGTGKGNTEAFF. CDR3 nucleotides: TGCGCCAGCAGCGCCACCGGGACAGGGAAGGGGAACACTGAAGCTTTCTTT.

This chain joins TRBV2 and TRBJ2-2, with TRBD2 as a possible D gene (5 bases). Looked up from germline, CDR1 is SNHLY and CDR2 is FYNNEI. Deletions cut 6 bases from V and 1 base from J, with 12 bases between. The CDR3 is 15 residues long. CDR3 in DNA: TGTGCCAGCAGAGCGGACGCGGTGAACACCGGGGAGCTGTTTTTT. This gives the protein CASRADAVNTGELFF.

CDR3 protein: CASSEQGAGGYTF. CDR3 nucleotide sequence: TGTGCCAGCAGTGAACAGGGGGCTGGTGGCTACACCTTC. V gene TRBV27 combines with J gene TRBJ1-2; 9 bases are shared with TRBD1. Per the germline V gene, CDR1 is MNHEY and CDR2 is SMNVEV (reference sequence). Trimming removed 5 bases from V and 7 bases from J; junction bases left unmatched: 5. CDR3 size: 13 residues.

This clone has just a few counts. The chain uses TRBV5-5 and TRBJ2-4; 9 bases line up with TRBD1. This CDR3 region has 18 residues. From germline, CDR1 is SGHKS and CDR2 YYEKEE (reference sequence). V was clipped by 4 bases and J by 9 bases; unmatched bases: 20. The DNA of the CDR3 is TGTGCCAGCAGCCCCATCTACCGGGACAGGGTTCGACAAAGCATTCAGTACTTC. Translating gives CASSPIYRDRVRQSIQYF.

The chain recombines TRBV19 with TRBJ2-7; D call uncertain. The CDR3 length is 13 residues. Germline V gene lookup returns CDR1 LNHDA and CDR2 SQIVND (reference sequence). Trimming took off 1 base at V and 3 bases at J, with 7 bases between the two ends. This chain's CDR3 is CASSIGISYEQYF. CDR3 nucleotide sequence: TGTGCCAGTAGTATAGGAATCAGCTACGAGCAGTACTTC.

The count of this clone is one. The rearrangement uses TRBV11-2 and TRBJ1-6, with D unclear. The CDR3 has 12 residues. Trimming removed 6 bases from V and 11 bases from J, with 11 bases in between. Germline CDR1 SGHAT, CDR2 FQNNGV. CDR3 bases: TGTGCCAGCAGTGGGGAGAATCCACCCCTCCACTTT. Protein sequence: CASSGENPPLHF.

The chain combines TRBV7-9 with TRBJ2-1, with D perhaps matching TRBD2 (6 bases). Germline CDR1 is SEHNR and CDR2 is FQNEAQ (reference sequence). The CDR3 contains 18 residues. V was trimmed by 5 bases and J by 0 bases, leaving 20 bases between them. DNA of the CDR3: TGTGCCAGCAGCCACAATACCTACGGGAGACGCTCCTACAATGAGCAGTTCTTC. This sequence encodes CASSHNTYGRRSYNEQFF.

This clone appeared a single time. The CDR3 DNA reads as TGTGCCAGCAGCTTAGAGAGGCCCCGGGATGAGCAGTTCTTC. It translates to CASSLERPRDEQFF. This chain uses TRBV7-9 with TRBJ2-1; no definite D call. V was pared by 1 base and J by 8 bases, with 12 bases between. The germline V gene encodes CDR1 SEHNR and CDR2 FQNEAQ (reference sequence). CDR3 length equals 14 residues.

This chain uses TRBV7-2 with TRBJ2-7, with 10 bases aligning to TRBD1. This CDR3 has 15 residues. Germline trimming cut 8 bases from V and 7 bases from J; bases unmatched to any gene: 14. The germline CDR1 and CDR2 sequences are SGHTA and FQGNSA. This CDR3 reads CASLPGTGVFREQYF. As DNA, the CDR3 is TGTGCCAGCCTTCCTGGGACAGGGGTGTTTAGGGAGCAGTACTTC.

The chain joins TRBV5-3 to TRBJ1-2, with 9 nucleotides matching TRBD1. TRBV5-3 is an open reading frame whose function is uncertain. J gave up 4 bases and V 1 base, and 17 bases lay outside the gene matches. This CDR3 region has 19 residues. The CDR3 protein is CARSLTGTGSRIRGYGYTF. CDR3 DNA sequence: TGTGCCAGAAGCTTGACCGGGACAGGGAGCCGGATTCGAGGCTATGGCTACACCTTC.

In this sample, this clone turned up a few times. The rearrangement joins TRBV5-1 to TRBJ2-7, with 9 bases that match TRBD1. From germline, CDR1 is SGHRS and CDR2 YFSETQ. The CDR3 extends over 15 amino acids. V was clipped by 2 bases and J by 3 bases; unmatched bases: 6. Written as DNA, the CDR3 is TGCGCCAGCAGCTTCTTGGGACAGGGAAACTACGAGCAGTACTTC. Its translation: CASSFLGQGNYEQYF.

This clone was observed a single time. The chain's CDR3 is CASSFERCEQYF. CDR3 coding DNA: TGTGCCAGCAGCTTCGAGCGATGCGAGCAGTACTTC. V and J are TRBV21-1 and TRBJ2-7; TRBD2, the table's D call, lacks a check against the DNA. TRBV21-1 is a listed pseudogene. The CDR3 consists of 12 residues.

The CDR3: CASSPRAGSSYEQYF. The CDR3 bases are TGTGCCAGCAGCCCCCGGGCGGGAAGCTCCTACGAGCAGTACTTC. The gene calls are TRBV7-2 and TRBJ2-7; a weak D match, TRBD2 (6 bases). The ends were cut back, 5 bases at V and 0 bases at J, with 14 bases in the middle. Germline V gene lookup returns CDR1 SGHTA and CDR2 FQGNSA. The CDR3 contains 15 residues.

The DNA of the CDR3 is TGTGCCAGCAGTGCCCCGGGACAGTTACCCTATGGCTACACCTTC. The encoded protein is CASSAPGQLPYGYTF. The rearrangement links TRBV6-5 to TRBJ1-2; 7 bases are a match to TRBD1. J was trimmed by 4 bases and V by 5 bases; bases with no gene match: 10. CDR1 is MNHEY and CDR2 is SVGAGI in the germline V gene. CDR3 length: 15 residues.

The genes are TRBV7-2 and TRBJ1-6; D is uncertain. V gave up 5 bases and J gave up 0 bases, with 11 bases separating them. This CDR3 contains 16 residues. Germline lookup yields CDR1 SGHTA and CDR2 FQGNSA. As DNA, the CDR3 is TGTGCCAGCAGCATGCCCCCGGGCTCCTATAATTCACCCCTCCACTTT. Residues: CASSMPPGSYNSPLHF.

V and J are TRBV28 and TRBJ2-1, with a weak D call TRBD2 (5 bases). Germline CDR1 MDHEN, CDR2 SYDVKM. V lost 7 bases and J lost 2, with 15 bases in between. The CDR3 has 15 residues. The CDR3 is CASNYPRGPYNEQFF. The CDR3 coding sequence is TGTGCCAGCAATTATCCCCGAGGGCCCTACAATGAGCAGTTCTTC.

The rearrangement uses TRBV5-1 and TRBJ2-1, with D tentatively TRBD1 (5 bases). The CDR3 has 12 residues. The V and J ends lost 3 bases and 6 bases respectively, with 7 bases between them. Germline CDR1 reads SGHRS; CDR2 reads YFSETQ. The CDR3 nucleotides read TGCGCCAGCAGCTCCCAGGGCAATGAGCAGTTCTTC. Protein product: CASSSQGNEQFF. Complete variable domain (other parts from reference TRBV5-1 and TRBJ2-1): KAGVTQTPRYLIKTRGQQVTLSCSPISGHRSVSWYQQTPGQGLQFLFEYFSETQRNKGNFPGRFSGRQFSNSRSEMNVSTLELGDSALYLCASSSQGNEQFFGPGTRLTVL.

The chain joins TRBV30 to TRBJ2-7; TRBD1 matches 7 bases. Unmatched junction bases numbered 5, after V lost 4 bases and J lost 2 bases. Germline CDR1 and CDR2: GTSNPN and SVGIG (reference sequence). This CDR3 comprises 13 residues. This CDR3 reads CAWNEGTAYEQYF. CDR3 bases: TGTGCCTGGAATGAGGGGACAGCCTACGAGCAGTACTTC. Complete variable domain (other parts from reference TRBV30 and TRBJ2-7): SQTIHQWPATLVQPVGSPLSLECTVEGTSNPNLYWYRQAAGRGLQLLFYSVGIGQISSEVPQNLSASRPQDRQFILSSKKLLLSDSGFYLCAWNEGTAYEQYFGPGTRLTVT.

This clone rates as medium-sized. The V and J genes are TRBV10-2 and TRBJ1-3; 9 bases line up with TRBD1. Trimming cost V 4 bases and J 2 bases; bases outside gene matches: 6. CDR3 length: 16 amino acids. The germline gives CDR1 WSHSY, CDR2 SAAADI. In DNA form, the CDR3 reads TGCGCCAGCAGTGCCACCGGGACAGGGCCTGGAAACACCATATATTTT. Translation gives CASSATGTGPGNTIYF.

This chain joins TRBV5-6 and TRBJ1-2; perhaps TRBD1 as D (6 bases). Germline V lookup: CDR1 SGHDT, CDR2 YYEEEE. V lost 7 bases and J lost 4, with 14 bases in between. The CDR3 contains 13 residues. CDR3 in amino acids: CASVLRGGYGYTF. CDR3 DNA: TGTGCCAGCGTGCTAAGGGGGGGCTATGGCTACACCTTC.

This clone was recorded only once. The chain joins TRBV7-9 to TRBJ2-5, with 12 bases aligning to TRBD1. The trim removed 0 bases at V and 5 bases at J, leaving 1 base unmatched. The germline V gene encodes CDR1 SEHNR and CDR2 FQNEAQ (reference sequence). CDR3 size: 15 residues. In DNA, the CDR3 is TGTGCCAGCAGCTTAGCCGGGACAGGGGGCGAGACCCAGTACTTC. Amino acids: CASSLAGTGGETQYF.

This clone was seen only a few times. The chain couples TRBV2 to TRBJ2-7; TRBD2 aligns across 7 bases. The CDR3 length is 17 residues. Germline trimming cut 5 bases from V and 5 bases from J; bases unmatched to any gene: 18. CDR1 SNHLY and CDR2 FYNNEI come from the germline V gene. The CDR3 region has the DNA TGTGCCAGCAGTCAAGTAGATTCCGGGACTATAGACGACGAGCAGTACTTC. It encodes CASSQVDSGTIDDEQYF.

The chain employs TRBV4-3 and TRBJ1-1; no reliable D call. The CDR3 covers 15 residues. Germline V gene data show CDR1 as LGHNA and CDR2 as YSLEER. V lost 0 bases, J lost 7 bases, and 15 bases lay in between. The CDR3 DNA reads TGCGCCAGCAGCCAAGAAGGAGGCAGACTAGATGAAGCTTTCTTT. Translated: CASSQEGGRLDEAFF.

This clone was seen a few times. The gene calls are TRBV28 and TRBJ1-3; weak D call: TRBD1 (5 bases). Trimming pared 7 bases from V and 8 bases from J, leaving 15 bases between. Germline loops: CDR1 MDHEN, CDR2 SYDVKM. This CDR3 comprises 13 residues. This CDR3 reads CASTAPGGDTIYF. Written as DNA, the CDR3 is TGTGCCAGCACCGCCCCGGGGGGGGACACCATATATTTT.

This chain links TRBV6-5 with TRBJ2-7; D uncertain. Germline loops: CDR1 MNHEY, CDR2 SVGAGI. The CDR3 is 14 residues long. V was shortened by 6 bases and J by 3 bases, with 15 bases between the two germline ends. The CDR3 region is CASSRTDTNYEQYF. In DNA, the CDR3 is TGTGCCAGCAGCAGAACTGACACAAACTACGAGCAGTACTTC.

This clone was seen once. The rearrangement links TRBV2 to TRBJ1-5; 7 nucleotides agree with TRBD1. Germline V lookup: CDR1 SNHLY, CDR2 FYNNEI. The CDR3 has 13 residues. The V and J ends lost 8 bases and 5 bases, in that order; junction bases with no gene match: 6. CDR3 sequence: CASRGTVDQPQHF. DNA for the CDR3: TGTGCCAGCCGGGGGACAGTTGATCAGCCCCAGCATTTT. Looking up the rest from reference TRBV2 and TRBJ1-5 gives the full variable domain: EPEVTQTPSHQVTQMGQEVILRCVPISNHLYFYWYRQILGQKVEFLVSFYNNEISEKSEIFDDQFSVERPDGSNFTLKIRSTKLEDSAMYFCASRGTVDQPQHFGDGTRLSIL.